This T cell receptor (beta chain) was recovered during a study of OX40 agonist ivuxolimab in advanced cancers. Study-wide results and limits: Some patients without response likewise showed low normalized clonal expansion.

Patients were ruled out by autoimmune disease history or systemic immunosuppression. Only a few counts were recorded for this clone. The antigen is not known. TCRdb's copy holds only in-frame clones and misses some; the assay was immunoSEQ multiplex PCR. The sample lists 55,000 to 80,000 clones; about four fifths were seen once. The starting material was CD4+ or CD8+ T cells sorted from blood, obtained in a trial of the OX40 agonist ivuxolimab. This clonotype was obtained from an adult with an advanced solid tumor such as melanoma, head and neck, liver or kidney cancer.

The CDR3 DNA reads as TGTGCCAGCAGCCTTGGCACGGGACAGTCACTTAATGGCTACACCTTC. Amino acids: CASSLGTGQSLNGYTF. The chain links TRBV2 to TRBJ1-2; 7 nucleotides line up with TRBD1. This CDR3 is built from 16 residues. V dropped 6 bases and J dropped 6; count of bases not matched to a gene: 16. Germline V lookup: CDR1 SNHLY, CDR2 FYNNEI.